These 9 T cell receptor beta chains were all obtained from the same sample, sequenced in a study of blood T cells in healthy people across ages. Combining a sample-barcoded 5' primer with a J-beta primer mix, a second PCR ran for 7 to 11 cycles. From the 5' RACE reads, TCRdb called clonotypes with MiXCR, one entry per CDR3 protein. There are some 800,000 distinct CDR3 sequences in the sample; under 45% occur only once, and nearly 20% lies in the top ten. The sequenced material came from blood. The receptors shown here come from a man in his sixties in good health.

CDR3 sequence (DNA): TGTGCCAGCAGCTCGAGGCGGGACAGCCTGGTGATCGAGCAGTACTTC. Amino acid sequence: CASSSRRDSLVIEQYF. The V call is TRBV7-9, the J call TRBJ2-7; weak D call: TRBD1 (7 bases). The germline V gene encodes CDR1 SEHNR and CDR2 FQNEAQ (reference sequence). Between the trimmed V and J ends, which lost 4 bases and 6 bases, there was a span of 22 bases. The CDR3 is made up of 16 amino acids.

The chain employs TRBV6-6 and TRBJ2-6; maybe TRBD2 (5 bases). The germline gives CDR1 MNHNY, CDR2 SVGAGI (reference sequence). Trimming removed 5 bases at V and 4 bases at J, with 12 bases between. CDR3 length: 15 amino acids. The CDR3 bases are TGTGCCAGCAGTAAAGAATCGGGGGGGGCCAACGTCCTGACTTTC. Translated, it gives CASSKESGGANVLTF.

This clonotype appeared a few times. The V and J genes are TRBV29-1 and TRBJ2-1; D is unclear. The V end was cut by 5 bases, the J end by 0 bases, with 14 bases between. CDR1 and CDR2 from the germline V gene are SQVTM and ANQGSEA. The length of the CDR3 is 15 residues. For the CDR3, the DNA is TGCAGCGTTATTTTGGGGTGGAGCTCCTACAATGAGCAGTTCTTC. Protein: CSVILGWSSYNEQFF.

The gene calls are TRBV3-1 and TRBJ1-6; 8 bases line up with TRBD1. V lost 5 bases and J lost 7; bases outside the gene matches: 10. The CDR3 sequence is 16 residues long. Germline values: CDR1 LGHDT, CDR2 YNNKEL (reference sequence). This CDR3 reads CASSGHRTGLNSPLHF. Written as DNA, the CDR3 is TGTGCCAGCAGCGGCCACCGGACAGGGTTAAATTCACCCCTCCACTTT.

The chain carries TRBV7-2 and TRBJ2-1, with TRBD2 identical over 7 bases. J gave up 10 bases and V 4 bases, and 13 bases lay outside the gene matches. The CDR3 runs 15 residues. Germline V gene sequence: CDR1 SGHTA, CDR2 FQGNSA. Here the CDR3 reads CASSYRTRGLDEQFF. The CDR3 DNA reads TGTGCCAGCAGCTACAGGACTAGAGGGTTAGACGAGCAGTTCTTC. Combining the CDR3 with reference TRBV7-2 and TRBJ2-1 gives the whole variable domain GAGVSQSPSNKVTEKGKDVELRCDPISGHTALYWYRQSLGQGLEFLIYFQGNSAPDKSGLPSDRFSAERTGGSVSTLTIQRTQQEDSAVYLCASSYRTRGLDEQFFGPGTRLTVL.

The V and J genes are TRBV7-2 and TRBJ1-6, with a tentative D call TRBD1 (6 bases). From germline, CDR1 is SGHTA and CDR2 FQGNSA. The V gene lost 5 bases and the J gene lost 13 bases, with 21 bases spanning the gap. The CDR3 loop spans 15 amino acids. The CDR3 spells CASSPLTGLRFPLHF. The CDR3 DNA reads as TGTGCCAGCAGCCCACTTACAGGGTTACGATTCCCCCTCCACTTT.

J is TRBJ2-4 and V is TRBV7-2; no clear D. From germline, CDR1 is SGHTA and CDR2 FQGNSA. The CDR3 spans 13 residues. Between the trimmed V and J ends, which lost 3 bases and 7 bases, there was a span of 10 bases. CDR3 region: CASSFSRNNIQYF. The CDR3 coding sequence is TGTGCCAGCAGCTTTTCCAGAAACAACATTCAGTACTTC. The full variable domain, in which reference TRBV7-2 and TRBJ2-4 provide the parts outside the CDR3, is GAGVSQSPSNKVTEKGKDVELRCDPISGHTALYWYRQSLGQGLEFLIYFQGNSAPDKSGLPSDRFSAERTGGSVSTLTIQRTQQEDSAVYLCASSFSRNNIQYFGAGTRLSVL.

This clonotype was recorded only once. The chain links TRBV11-3 to TRBJ1-2; 7 bases agree with TRBD1. Germline CDR1 and CDR2: SGHNT and YENEEA. The CDR3 has 14 residues. With V trimmed by 5 bases and J by 6 bases, 9 bases remained unmatched. The CDR3 DNA follows: TGTGCCAGCAGCACCGAAAGGACAGGAAATGGCTACACCTTC. It codes for CASSTERTGNGYTF.

J is TRBJ2-7 and V is TRBV20-1; unclear D gene. The CDR3 extends over 13 amino acids. V dropped 0 bases and J dropped 0 bases, with 6 bases sitting between them. CDR1 is DFQATT and CDR2 is SNEGSKA in the germline V gene (reference sequence). The CDR3 reads CSARDVGSYEQYF. In DNA, the CDR3 is TGCAGTGCTAGAGATGTGGGCTCCTACGAGCAGTACTTC.